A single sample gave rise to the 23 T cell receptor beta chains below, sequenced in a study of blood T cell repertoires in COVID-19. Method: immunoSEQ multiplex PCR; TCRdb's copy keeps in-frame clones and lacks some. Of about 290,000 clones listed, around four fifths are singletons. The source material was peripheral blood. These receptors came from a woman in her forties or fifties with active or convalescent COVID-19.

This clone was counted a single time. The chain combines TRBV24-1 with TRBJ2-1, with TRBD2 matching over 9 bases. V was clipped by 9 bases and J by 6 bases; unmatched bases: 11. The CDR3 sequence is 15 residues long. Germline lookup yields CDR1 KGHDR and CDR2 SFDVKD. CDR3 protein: CATGAGGTRSNEQFF. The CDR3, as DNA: TGTGCCACCGGTGCGGGGGGGACAAGAAGCAATGAGCAGTTCTTC.

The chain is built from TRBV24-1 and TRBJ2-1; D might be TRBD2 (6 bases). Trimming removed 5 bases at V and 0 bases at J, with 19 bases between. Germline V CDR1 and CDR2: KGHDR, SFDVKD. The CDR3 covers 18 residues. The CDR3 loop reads CATSGSGRRGSSYNEQFF. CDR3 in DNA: TGTGCCACCAGTGGGTCTGGCCGACGGGGGAGCTCCTACAATGAGCAGTTCTTC.

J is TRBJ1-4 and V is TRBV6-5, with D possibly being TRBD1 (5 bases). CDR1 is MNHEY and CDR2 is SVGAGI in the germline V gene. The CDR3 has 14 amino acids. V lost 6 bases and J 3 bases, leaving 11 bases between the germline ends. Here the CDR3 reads CASRRGGANEKLFF. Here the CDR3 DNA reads TGTGCCAGCAGGAGGGGAGGAGCTAATGAAAAACTGTTTTTT.

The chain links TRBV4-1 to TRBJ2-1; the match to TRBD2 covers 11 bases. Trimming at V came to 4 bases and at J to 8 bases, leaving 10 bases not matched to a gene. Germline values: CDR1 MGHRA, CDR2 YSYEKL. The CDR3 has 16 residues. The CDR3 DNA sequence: TGCGCCAGCAGCCTACCGACTAGCGGGATGAGGTATGAGCAGTTCTTC. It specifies CASSLPTSGMRYEQFF.

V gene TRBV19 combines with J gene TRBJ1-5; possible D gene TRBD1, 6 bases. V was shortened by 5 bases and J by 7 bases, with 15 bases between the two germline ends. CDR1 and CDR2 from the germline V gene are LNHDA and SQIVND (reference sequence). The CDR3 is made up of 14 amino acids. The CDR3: CASSVDRIGQPQHF. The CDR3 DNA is TGTGCCAGTAGTGTCGACAGGATCGGACAGCCCCAGCATTTT. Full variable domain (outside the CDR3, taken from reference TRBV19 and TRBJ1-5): DGGITQSPKYLFRKEGQNVTLSCEQNLNHDAMYWYRQDPGQGLRLIYYSQIVNDFQKGDIAEGYSVSREKKESFPLTVTSAQKNPTAFYLCASSVDRIGQPQHFGDGTRLSIL.

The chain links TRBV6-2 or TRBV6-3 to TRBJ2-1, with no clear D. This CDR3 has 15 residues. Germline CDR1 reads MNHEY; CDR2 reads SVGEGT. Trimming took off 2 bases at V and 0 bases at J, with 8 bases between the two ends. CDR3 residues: CASSYAASSYNEQFF. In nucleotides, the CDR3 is TGTGCCAGCAGTTACGCGGCGAGCTCCTACAATGAGCAGTTCTTC.

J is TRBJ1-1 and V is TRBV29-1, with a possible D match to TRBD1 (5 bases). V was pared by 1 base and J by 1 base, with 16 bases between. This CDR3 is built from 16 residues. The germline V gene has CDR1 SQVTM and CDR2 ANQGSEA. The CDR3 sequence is CSVEGVGGARNTEAFF. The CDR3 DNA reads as TGCAGCGTTGAAGGGGTAGGAGGGGCGAGGAACACTGAAGCTTTCTTT. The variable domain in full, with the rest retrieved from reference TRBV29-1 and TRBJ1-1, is SAVISQKPSRDICQRGTSLTIQCQVDSQVTMMFWYRQQPGQSLTLIATANQGSEATYESGFVIDKFPISRPNLTFSTLTVSNMSPEDSSIYLCSVEGVGGARNTEAFFGQGTRLTVV.

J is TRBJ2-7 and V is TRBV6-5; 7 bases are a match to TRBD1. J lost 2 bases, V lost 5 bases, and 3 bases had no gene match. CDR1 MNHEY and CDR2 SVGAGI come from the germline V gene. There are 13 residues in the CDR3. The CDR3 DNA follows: TGTGCCAGCAGTCCCGGGACAGCCTACGAGCAGTACTTC. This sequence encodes CASSPGTAYEQYF.

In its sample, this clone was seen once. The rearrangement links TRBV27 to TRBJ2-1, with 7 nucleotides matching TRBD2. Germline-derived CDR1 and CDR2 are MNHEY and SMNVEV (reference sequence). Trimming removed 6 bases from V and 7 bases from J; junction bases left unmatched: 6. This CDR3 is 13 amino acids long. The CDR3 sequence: CASRGGKRNEQFF. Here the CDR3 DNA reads TGTGCCAGCAGGGGGGGGAAGAGGAATGAGCAGTTCTTC.

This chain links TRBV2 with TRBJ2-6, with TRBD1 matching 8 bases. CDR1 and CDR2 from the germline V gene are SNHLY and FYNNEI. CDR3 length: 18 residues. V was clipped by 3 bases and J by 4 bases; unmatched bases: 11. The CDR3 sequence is CASSDRDRRLTGANVLTF. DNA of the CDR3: TGTGCCAGCAGTGACCGGGACAGGAGATTGACAGGGGCCAACGTCCTGACTTTC.

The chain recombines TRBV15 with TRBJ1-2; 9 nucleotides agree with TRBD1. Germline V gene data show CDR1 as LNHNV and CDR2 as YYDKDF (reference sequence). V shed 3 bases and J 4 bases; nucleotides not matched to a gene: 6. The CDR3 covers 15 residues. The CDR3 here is CATSRGTGIPYGYTF. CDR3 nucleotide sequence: TGTGCCACCAGCAGGGGGACAGGGATCCCCTATGGCTACACCTTC.

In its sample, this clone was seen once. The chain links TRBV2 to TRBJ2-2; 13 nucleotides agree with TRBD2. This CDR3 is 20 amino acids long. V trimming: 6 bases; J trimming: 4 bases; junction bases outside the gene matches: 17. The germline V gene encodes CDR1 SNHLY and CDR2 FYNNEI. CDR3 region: CASRRRGQLAGGPGTGELFF. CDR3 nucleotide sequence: TGTGCCAGCAGGCGACGGGGGCAACTAGCGGGAGGGCCTGGCACCGGGGAGCTGTTTTTT.

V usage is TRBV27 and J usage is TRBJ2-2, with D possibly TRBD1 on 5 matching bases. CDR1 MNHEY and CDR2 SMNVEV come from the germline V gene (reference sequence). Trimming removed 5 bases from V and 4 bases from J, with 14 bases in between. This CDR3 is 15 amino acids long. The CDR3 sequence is CASSPFLGVTGELFF. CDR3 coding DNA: TGTGCCAGCAGTCCATTTTTAGGGGTCACCGGGGAGCTGTTTTTT.

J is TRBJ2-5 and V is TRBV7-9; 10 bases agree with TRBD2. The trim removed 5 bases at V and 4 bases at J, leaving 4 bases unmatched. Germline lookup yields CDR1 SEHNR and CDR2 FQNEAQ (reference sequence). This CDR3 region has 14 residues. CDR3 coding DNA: TGTGCCAGCAGCCCCCTAGCGGGAGCAGAGACCCAGTACTTC. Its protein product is CASSPLAGAETQYF.

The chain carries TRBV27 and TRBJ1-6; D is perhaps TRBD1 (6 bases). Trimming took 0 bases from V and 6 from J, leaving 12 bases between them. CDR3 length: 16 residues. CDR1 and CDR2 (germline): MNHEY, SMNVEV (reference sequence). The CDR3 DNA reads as TGTGCCAGCAGTTTATCGCGGGGGCTTGGTAATTCACCCCTCCACTTT. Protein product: CASSLSRGLGNSPLHF.

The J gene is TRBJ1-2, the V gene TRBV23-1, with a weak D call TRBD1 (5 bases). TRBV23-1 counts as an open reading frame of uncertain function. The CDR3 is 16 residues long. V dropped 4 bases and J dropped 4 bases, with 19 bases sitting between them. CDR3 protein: CASSPGQGLGRYGYTF. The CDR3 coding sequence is TGCGCCAGCAGTCCCGGGCAGGGCCTAGGACGCTATGGCTACACCTTC.

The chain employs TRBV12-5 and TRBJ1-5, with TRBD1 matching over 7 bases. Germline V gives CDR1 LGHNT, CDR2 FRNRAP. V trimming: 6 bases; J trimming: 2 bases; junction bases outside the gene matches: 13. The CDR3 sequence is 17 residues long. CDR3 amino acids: CASGPRRQGVGNQPQHF. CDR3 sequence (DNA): TGTGCTAGTGGCCCACGTCGACAGGGCGTGGGCAATCAGCCCCAGCATTTT.

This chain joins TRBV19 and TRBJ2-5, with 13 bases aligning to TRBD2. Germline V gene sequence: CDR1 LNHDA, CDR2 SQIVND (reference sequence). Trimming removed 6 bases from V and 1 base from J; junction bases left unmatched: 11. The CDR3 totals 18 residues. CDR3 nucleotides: TGTGCCAGTAGGCAACTAGCGGGAGGGCCGGGGGTCCAAGAGACCCAGTACTTC. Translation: CASRQLAGGPGVQETQYF. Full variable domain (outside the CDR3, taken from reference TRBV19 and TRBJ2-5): DGGITQSPKYLFRKEGQNVTLSCEQNLNHDAMYWYRQDPGQGLRLIYYSQIVNDFQKGDIAEGYSVSREKKESFPLTVTSAQKNPTAFYLCASRQLAGGPGVQETQYFGPGTRLLVL.

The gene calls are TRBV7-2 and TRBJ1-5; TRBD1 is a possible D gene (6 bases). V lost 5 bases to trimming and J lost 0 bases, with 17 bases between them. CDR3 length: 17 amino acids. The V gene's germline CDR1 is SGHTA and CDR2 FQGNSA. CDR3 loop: CASSLRTDLYSNQPQHF. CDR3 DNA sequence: TGTGCCAGCAGCCTCAGGACAGATCTATATAGCAATCAGCCCCAGCATTTT.

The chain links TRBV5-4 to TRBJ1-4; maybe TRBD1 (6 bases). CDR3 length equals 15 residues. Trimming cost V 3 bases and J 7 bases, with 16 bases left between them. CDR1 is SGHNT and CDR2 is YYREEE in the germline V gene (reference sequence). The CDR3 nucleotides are TGTGCCAGCAGCTATGGGACACGGGGATTTGAAAAACTGTTTTTT. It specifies CASSYGTRGFEKLFF.

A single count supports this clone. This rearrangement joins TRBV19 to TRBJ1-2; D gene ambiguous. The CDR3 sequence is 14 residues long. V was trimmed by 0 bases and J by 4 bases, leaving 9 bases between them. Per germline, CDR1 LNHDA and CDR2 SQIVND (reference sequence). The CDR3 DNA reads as TGTGCCAGTAGTATAGAGTCCGGGATCTATGGCTACACCTTC. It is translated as CASSIESGIYGYTF.

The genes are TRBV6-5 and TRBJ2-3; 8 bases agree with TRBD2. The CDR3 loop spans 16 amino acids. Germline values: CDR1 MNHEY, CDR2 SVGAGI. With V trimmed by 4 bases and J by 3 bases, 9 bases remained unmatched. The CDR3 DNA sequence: TGTGCCAGCAGTTCCTTTAGCGGGATGGCGACAGATACGCAGTATTTT. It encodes CASSSFSGMATDTQYF.

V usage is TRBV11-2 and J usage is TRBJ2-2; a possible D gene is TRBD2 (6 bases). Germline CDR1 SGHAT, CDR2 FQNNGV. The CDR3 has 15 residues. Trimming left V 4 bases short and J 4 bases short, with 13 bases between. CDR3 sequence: CASSSTLGGTGELFF. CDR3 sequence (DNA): TGTGCCAGCAGCTCGACGCTCGGGGGCACCGGGGAGCTGTTTTTT. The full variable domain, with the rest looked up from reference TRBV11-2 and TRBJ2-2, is EAGVAQSPRYKIIEKRQSVAFWCNPISGHATLYWYQQILGQGPKLLIQFQNNGVVDDSQLPKDRFSAERLKGVDSTLKIQPAKLEDSAVYLCASSSTLGGTGELFFGEGSRLTVL.